This TCR beta chain stems from a study of cytomegalovirus exposure and HLA in healthy donors. A multiplex PCR was run with 60 Vbeta primers and 13 Jbeta primers. Libraries were prepared by immunoSEQ multiplex PCR; TCRdb keeps only in-frame clonotypes and omits some of them. In the table there are about 140,000 clones, approximately 80% of which are singletons. The CDR3 loop spans 12 amino acids. Germline assignment: CDR1 SGHNT and CDR2 YYREEE (reference sequence). The V end lost 2 bases, the J end lost 6 bases, and 8 bases lay between the germline ends. Specimen: PBMCs. This chain joins TRBV5-4 and TRBJ1-1, with D uncertain. This receptor was taken from a woman in her forties in good health and CMV-seropositive. In nucleotides, the CDR3 is TGTGCCAGCAGCTTCCCCAGGTCTGAAGCTTTCTTT. It encodes CASSFPRSEAFF.